This T cell receptor beta chain stems from a study of T cell clones after liver transplantation. Overall study context: Post-transplant blood was tracked for graft-donor-reactive T cell clones identified in a pre-transplant mixed lymphocyte reaction. At least one year of complete immunosuppression withdrawal without enzymes over twice normal defined tolerance.

The germline CDR1 and CDR2 sequences are SEHNR and FQNEAQ (reference sequence). The CDR3 totals 14 residues. V lost 3 bases and J lost 0, with 7 bases in between. Turning to this clone: Its antigen is not identified.

Measured with immunoSEQ multiplex PCR; TCRdb has only the in-frame clones, and not every one. Of more than 95,000 clones in the sample, 90% were seen once. Study-level results: In a couple of subjects, few donor cells limited the measurable donor-reactive repertoire.

The chain couples TRBV7-9 to TRBJ2-3, with D possibly TRBD2 on 5 matching bases. The sequence derives from a human patient who received a liver transplant. The graft donor may account for some of the T cells. The sample consisted of CD4+ T cells from blood, taken 12 months after liver transplant. The CDR3 DNA is TGTGCCAGCAGCTTCGGCGGGAGCACAGATACGCAGTATTTT. This codes for CASSFGGSTDTQYF.